Below, 8 T cell receptor beta chains from the same sample are listed, as sequenced in a study of a mutant IDH1 vaccine in newly diagnosed glioma. Time point given: week 11, during vaccination. Doses consisted of 300 ug of mutant IDH1 20-mer peptide each, paired with topical imiquimod. Clones were sequenced by immunoSEQ multiplex PCR, and TCRdb holds only the in-frame ones, with some missing. The sample shows around 40,000 clones, roughly 84% of them seen only once. No antigen has been assigned to these receptors. Sequenced here: PBMCs, sampled from a glioma patient whose treatment included an IDH1 peptide vaccine. These TCRs come from a middle-aged man with glioma.

The gene calls are TRBV5-6 and TRBJ1-1; 9 nucleotides align to TRBD1. Looked up from germline, CDR1 is SGHDT and CDR2 is YYEEEE. V lost 7 bases and J lost 5; bases outside the gene matches: 9. This CDR3 has 14 amino acids. This chain's CDR3 is CASLGTGRGTEAFF. For the CDR3, the DNA is TGTGCCAGCTTGGGGACAGGGCGGGGGACTGAAGCTTTCTTT.

Notes on this clone: The junction departs from the called germline gene at one end, perhaps through a read error. V usage is TRBV5-4 and J usage is TRBJ2-1; 11 bases agree with TRBD1. The length of the CDR3 is 14 residues. The germline gives CDR1 SGHNT, CDR2 YYREEE (reference sequence). This CDR3 reads CASTFGDRGYEQLF. The CDR3 bases are TGTGCCAGCACCTTTGGGGACAGGGGGTATGAGCAGCTCTTC.

A single count supports this clone. The chain combines TRBV18 with TRBJ2-7; D possibly uses TRBD1 or TRBD2 (6 bases each). There are 14 residues in the CDR3. The germline V gene has CDR1 KGHSH and CDR2 LQKENI. The V gene lost 2 bases and the J gene lost 5 bases, with 13 bases spanning the gap. CDR3 region: CASSPWGAGDEQYF. The CDR3 region has the DNA TGTGCCAGCTCACCATGGGGGGCGGGCGACGAGCAGTACTTC. The full variable domain, its missing parts supplied by reference TRBV18 and TRBJ2-7, is NAGVMQNPRHLVRRRGQEARLRCSPMKGHSHVYWYRQLPEEGLKFMVYLQKENIIDESGMPKERFSAEFPKEGPSILRIQQVVRGDSAAYFCASSPWGAGDEQYFGPGTRLTVT.

CDR3 coding DNA: TGTGCCAGTAGTATAGCTGGAGCGGGAGGGACCTACGAGCAGTACTTC. Protein: CASSIAGAGGTYEQYF. The chain links TRBV19 to TRBJ2-7, with 10 bases lining up with TRBD2. The CDR3 has 16 residues. V lost 1 base and J lost 2; bases outside the gene matches: 5. Per germline, CDR1 LNHDA and CDR2 SQIVND (reference sequence).

The rearrangement uses TRBV4-1 and TRBJ2-7, with 7 bases identical to TRBD2. V shed 5 bases and J 8 bases; nucleotides not matched to a gene: 9. In germline, CDR1 is MGHRA, CDR2 YSYEKL. The CDR3 totals 13 residues. CDR3 sequence: CASSGGGVTKQYF. The CDR3 DNA reads as TGCGCCAGCAGCGGGGGAGGGGTGACTAAGCAGTACTTC.

The chain carries TRBV6-5 and TRBJ1-1, with TRBD1 identical over 10 bases. CDR1 MNHEY and CDR2 SVGAGI come from the germline V gene. There are 14 residues in the CDR3. Unmatched junction bases numbered 6, after V lost 5 bases and J lost 6 bases. CDR3 protein: CASSKDRGLSEAFF. DNA for the CDR3: TGTGCCAGCAGTAAAGACAGGGGGCTTTCTGAAGCTTTCTTT.

This sequence joins TRBV5-1 and TRBJ1-3; TRBD1 is a possible D gene (5 bases). The CDR3 spans 15 residues. Between the trimmed V and J ends, which lost 0 bases and 0 bases, there was a span of 7 bases. The germline gives CDR1 SGHRS, CDR2 YFSETQ. The CDR3 bases are TGCGCCAGCAGCTTGGGACAGAACTCTGGAAACACCATATATTTT. Protein sequence: CASSLGQNSGNTIYF.

J is TRBJ1-1 and V is TRBV29-1; D remains unclear. The V and J ends lost 6 bases and 4 bases respectively, with 9 bases between them. Per the germline V gene, CDR1 is SQVTM and CDR2 is ANQGSEA. CDR3 length: 11 residues. CDR3 DNA sequence: TGCAGCGTCCAGGTTTTCACTGAAGCTTTCTTT. Protein: CSVQVFTEAFF.